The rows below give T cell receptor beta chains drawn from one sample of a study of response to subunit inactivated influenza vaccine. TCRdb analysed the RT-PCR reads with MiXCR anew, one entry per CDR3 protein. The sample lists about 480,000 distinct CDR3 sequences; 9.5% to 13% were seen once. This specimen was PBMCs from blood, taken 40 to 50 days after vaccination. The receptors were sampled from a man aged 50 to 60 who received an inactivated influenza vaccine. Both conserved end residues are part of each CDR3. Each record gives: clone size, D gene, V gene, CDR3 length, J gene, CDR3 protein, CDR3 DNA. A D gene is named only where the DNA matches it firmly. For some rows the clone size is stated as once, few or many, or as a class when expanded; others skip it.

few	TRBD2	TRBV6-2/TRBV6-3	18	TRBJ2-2	CASSLAGSLSRDTGELFF	TGTGCCAGCAGTTTAGCGGGAAGCCTGTCTAGGGACACCGGGGAGCTGTTTTTT
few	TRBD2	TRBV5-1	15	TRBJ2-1	CASTPGLAGGSEQFF	TGCGCCAGCACCCCTGGGCTAGCGGGAGGATCTGAGCAGTTCTTC
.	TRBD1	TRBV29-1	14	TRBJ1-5	CSVRQGDSNQPQHF	TGCAGCGTACGACAGGGGGACAGCAATCAGCCCCAGCATTTT
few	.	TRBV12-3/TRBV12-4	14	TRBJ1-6	CASSGGTVNSPLHF	TGTGCCAGCAGTGGGGGAACAGTAAATTCACCCCTCCACTTT
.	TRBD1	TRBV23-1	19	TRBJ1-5	CASSHWDRGLRFANQPQHF	TGCGCCAGCAGTCATTGGGACAGGGGGTTGAGGTTTGCAAATCAGCCCCAGCATTTT
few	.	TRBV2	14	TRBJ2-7	CASSEVGPIYEQYF	TGTGCCAGCAGTGAAGTCGGGCCTATTTACGAGCAGTACTTC
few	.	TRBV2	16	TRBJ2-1	CASSPPLGSAYNEQFF	TGTGCCAGCAGTCCCCCACTAGGGAGTGCCTACAATGAGCAGTTCTTC
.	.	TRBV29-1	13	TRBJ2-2	CSVPGPNTGELFF	TGCAGCGTCCCGGGCCCGAACACCGGGGAGCTGTTTTTT
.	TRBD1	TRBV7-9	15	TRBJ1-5	CASSWTGSVNQPQHF	TGTGCCAGCAGCTGGACAGGGTCCGTCAATCAGCCCCAGCATTTT
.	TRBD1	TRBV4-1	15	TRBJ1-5	CASSQGQGSGQPQHF	TGCGCCAGCAGCCAAGGACAGGGGAGTGGGCAGCCCCAGCATTTT
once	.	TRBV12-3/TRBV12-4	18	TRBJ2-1	CASSFVGSFNPSYNEQFF	TGTGCCAGCAGTTTTGTCGGGAGTTTTAATCCCTCCTACAATGAGCAGTTCTTC
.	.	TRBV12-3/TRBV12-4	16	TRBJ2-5	CASSIDERVRGETQYF	TGTGCCAGCAGCATAGACGAGAGGGTGAGGGGCGAGACCCAGTACTTC
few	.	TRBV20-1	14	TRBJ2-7	CSASPGWGSYEQYF	TGCAGTGCTAGTCCAGGGTGGGGATCCTACGAGCAGTACTTC
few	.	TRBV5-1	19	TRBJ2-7	CASSFESTTMGPSSYEQYF	TGCGCCAGCAGCTTCGAAAGTACTACAATGGGGCCCAGCTCCTACGAGCAGTACTTC
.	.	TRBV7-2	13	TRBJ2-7	CASSFFGGNEQYF	TGTGCCAGCAGCTTCTTTGGAGGGAACGAGCAGTACTTC
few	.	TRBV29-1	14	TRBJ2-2	CSVTPGLHTGELFF	TGCAGCGTGACGCCGGGACTGCACACCGGGGAGCTGTTTTTT
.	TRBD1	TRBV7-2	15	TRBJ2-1	CASSSPGTGVIEQFF	TGTGCCAGCAGCTCCCCCGGGACAGGGGTCATTGAGCAGTTCTTC
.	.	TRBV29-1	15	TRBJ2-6	CSVAGGPSGANVLTF	TGCAGCGTTGCTGGAGGGCCCTCTGGGGCCAACGTCCTGACTTTC
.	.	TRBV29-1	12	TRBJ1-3	CSVISSGNIIYF	TGCAGCGTTATAAGCTCTGGAAACATCATATATTTT
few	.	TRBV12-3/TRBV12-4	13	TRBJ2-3	CASSFNPADTQYF	TGTGCCAGCAGTTTTAATCCAGCAGATACGCAGTATTTT
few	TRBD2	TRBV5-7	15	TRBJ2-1	CASTPVCGRGYEQFF	TGTGCCAGCACCCCAGTCTGCGGGAGAGGGTATGAGCAGTTCTTC
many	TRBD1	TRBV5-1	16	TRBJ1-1	CASSLWGGQRNTEAFF	TGCGCCAGCAGCTTGTGGGGGGGACAGAGGAACACTGAAGCTTTCTTT
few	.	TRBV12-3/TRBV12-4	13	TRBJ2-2	CASSSQDTGELFF	TGTGCCAGCAGTTCGCAGGACACCGGGGAGCTGTTTTTT
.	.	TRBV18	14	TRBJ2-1	CASSPHPRDNEQFF	TGTGCCAGCTCACCTCATCCCCGGGACAATGAGCAGTTCTTC
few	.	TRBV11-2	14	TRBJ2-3	CASSLVGIQDTQYF	TGTGCCAGCAGCTTAGTTGGCATACAAGATACGCAGTATTTT
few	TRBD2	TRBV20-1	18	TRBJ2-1	CSATSGTSGFYLYNEQFF	TGCAGTGCTACATCGGGGACTAGCGGTTTTTACCTCTACAATGAGCAGTTCTTC
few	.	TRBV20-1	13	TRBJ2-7	CSASEGPLHEQYF	TGCAGTGCTAGTGAGGGGCCCCTACACGAGCAGTACTTC
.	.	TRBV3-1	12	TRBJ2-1	CASSHSGNEQFF	TGTGCCAGCAGCCATTCAGGCAATGAGCAGTTCTTC
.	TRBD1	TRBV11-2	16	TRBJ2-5	CASSLTGTGSFGTQYF	TGTGCCAGCAGCCTAACCGGGACAGGGTCGTTTGGGACCCAGTACTTC
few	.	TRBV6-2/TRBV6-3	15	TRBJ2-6	CASSYKGAGANVLTF	TGTGCCAGCAGTTACAAGGGGGCTGGGGCCAACGTCCTGACTTTC